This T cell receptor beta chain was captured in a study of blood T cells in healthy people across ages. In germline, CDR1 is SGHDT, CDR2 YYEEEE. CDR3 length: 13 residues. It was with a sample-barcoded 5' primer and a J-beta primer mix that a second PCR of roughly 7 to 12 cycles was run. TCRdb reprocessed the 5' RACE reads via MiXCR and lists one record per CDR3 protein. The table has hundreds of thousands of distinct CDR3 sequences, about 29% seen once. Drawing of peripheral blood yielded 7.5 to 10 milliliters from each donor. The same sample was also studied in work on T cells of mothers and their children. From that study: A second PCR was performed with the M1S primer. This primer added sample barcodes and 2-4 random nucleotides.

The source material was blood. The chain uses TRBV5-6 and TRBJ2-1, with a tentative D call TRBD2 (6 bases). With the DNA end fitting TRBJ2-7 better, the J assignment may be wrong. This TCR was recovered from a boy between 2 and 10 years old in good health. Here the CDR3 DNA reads TGTGCCAGCGCGGAGGGGACCCCTTACGAGCAGTACTTC. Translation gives CASAEGTPYEQYF.